Listed below are T cell receptor beta chains from one sample, sequenced in a study of T cell responses to AZD1222 COVID-19 vaccine. Assay used: immunoSEQ multiplex PCR; TCRdb lists only in-frame clones, some missing. The profile shows about 85,000 clones, 70% to 90% of them singletons. The sample here was peripheral blood, taken on day 0 of AZD1222 vaccination. The receptor set was obtained from an adult in good health. The CDR3 runs from the conserved cysteine through the conserved F or W. D genes are given only for firm matches. Not all rows give a size; the values are once, few, many and, for expanded clones, a class.

J gene | clone size | D gene | V gene | CDR3 DNA | CDR3 protein
TRBJ1-3 | few | TRBD1 | TRBV15 | TGTGCCACCAGCAGGGACAGGGGGATCTCTGGAAACACCATATATTTT | CATSRDRGISGNTIYF
TRBJ1-2 | NA | TRBD1 | TRBV7-9 | TGTGCCAGCAGCTTAGGGGAGGGACAGGCGGCCTACACCTTC | CASSLGEGQAAYTF
TRBJ2-3 | NA | NA | TRBV19 | TGTGCCAGTAGTATAGCTGGCAGGGTCACAGATACGCAGTATTTT | CASSIAGRVTDTQYF
TRBJ1-5 | NA | TRBD1 | TRBV24-1 | TGTGCCACCAGTGACGGAGACAGGGGAGGTAATCAGCCCCAGCATTTT | CATSDGDRGGNQPQHF
TRBJ1-2 | few | TRBD1 | TRBV27 | TGTGCCAGCAGTTTATCGGGACAGGTGGCGTCTGGCTACACCTTC | CASSLSGQVASGYTF
TRBJ2-7 | NA | TRBD2 | TRBV11-2 | TGTGCCAGCAGCTTAATATTAGCGGGAGGGTATGAGCAGTACTTC | CASSLILAGGYEQYF
TRBJ1-1 | once | TRBD1 | TRBV7-3 | TGTGCCAGCAGCTCGGACAGGAGCACTGAAGCTTTCTTT | CASSSDRSTEAFF
TRBJ1-2 | NA | NA | TRBV6-5 | TGTGCCAGCACCGACCCCGGCAGGGAGTATGGCTACACCTTC | CASTDPGREYGYTF
TRBJ1-5 | NA | NA | TRBV18 | TGTGCCAGCTCACCACCGAACCGGGTCAATCAGCCCCAGCATTTT | CASSPPNRVNQPQHF
TRBJ2-7 | NA | NA | TRBV19 | TGTGCCAGTAGTATCTCCCCCGTGGTCTCCTACGAGCAGTACTTC | CASSISPVVSYEQYF
TRBJ1-2 | NA | TRBD1 | TRBV11-3 | TGTGCCAGCAGCCTAGGGACAGACTATGGCTACACCTTC | CASSLGTDYGYTF
TRBJ1-2 | NA | NA | TRBV2 | TGTGCCAGCAGTTATGCCTCTAAGGATGGCTACACCTTC | CASSYASKDGYTF
TRBJ1-5 | NA | NA | TRBV4-3 | TGCGCCAGCAGCCAAGATTTGGGCGCCAATCAGCCCCAGCATTTT | CASSQDLGANQPQHF
TRBJ2-7 | NA | TRBD1 | TRBV11-3 | TGTGCCAGCAGCTTAACCGGGACAGACTCCTACGAGCAGTACTTC | CASSLTGTDSYEQYF
TRBJ2-1 | NA | NA | TRBV7-8 | TGTGCCAGCAGCTTAGCGCTAGCGAGAGAGCAGTTCTTC | CASSLALAREQFF
TRBJ1-2 | once | NA | TRBV6-5 | TGTGCCAGCAGTTACGAGGGGTCCCATGGCTACACCTTC | CASSYEGSHGYTF
TRBJ2-4 | once | NA | TRBV7-9 | TGTGCCAGCAGCTCCAGAAGAGGGGATCTAGCCAAAAACATTCAGTACTTC | CASSSRRGDLAKNIQYF
TRBJ1-5 | once | TRBD1 | TRBV6-1 | TGTGCCAGCAGTGAAGATCAACAGGGGCCGTATAGCAATCAGCCCCAGCATTTT | CASSEDQQGPYSNQPQHF
TRBJ2-1 | NA | NA | TRBV20-1 | TGCAGTGCTAGAGGGGGAGAGCAGTTCTTC | CSARGGEQFF
TRBJ2-6 | NA | NA | TRBV10-3 | TGTGCCATCAGGGACCAGGGGAGTAACTCTGGGGCCAACGTCCTGACTTTC | CAIRDQGSNSGANVLTF
TRBJ2-3 | NA | NA | TRBV21-1 | TGTGCCAGCAGCAAACGGACTAGCTTATCTAGCACAGATACGCAGTATTTT | CASSKRTSLSSTDTQYF
TRBJ2-7 | NA | TRBD1 | TRBV19 | TGTGCCAGTAGTAAACAATGGACAGGGACCTACGAGCAGTACTTC | CASSKQWTGTYEQYF
TRBJ2-2 | once | NA | TRBV3-1/TRBV3-2 | TGTGCCAGCAGCCGATCCGACAGGACAACCGGGGAGCTGTTTTTT | CASSRSDRTTGELFF
TRBJ2-2 | NA | NA | TRBV11-2 | TGTGCCAGCAGCTTAGGGGGAGCCGGGGAGCTGTTTTTT | CASSLGGAGELFF
TRBJ2-5 | NA | TRBD2 | TRBV18 | TGTGCCAGCTCACCTGGGACAGTGACGGGACTAGCGGCACAAGAGACCCAGTACTTC | CASSPGTVTGLAAQETQYF
TRBJ2-2 | NA | TRBD2 | TRBV5-6 | TGTGCCAGCAGCTTAAGCGGGGGAGGCACCGGGGAGCTGTTTTTT | CASSLSGGGTGELFF
TRBJ2-2 | NA | NA | TRBV5-4 | TGTGCCAGCAGCTTGCGGACGAACACCGGGGAGCTGTTTTTT | CASSLRTNTGELFF
TRBJ2-7 | NA | TRBD1 | TRBV6-2/TRBV6-3 | TGTGCCAGCAGCAACCCGGGACAGGGTGCCTACGAGCAGTACTTC | CASSNPGQGAYEQYF
TRBJ1-2 | NA | TRBD1 | TRBV5-1 | TGCGCCAGCAGCTTGATGATGGGACTCCGGGACAGGGAGGGTGGCTACACCTTC | CASSLMMGLRDREGGYTF
TRBJ2-1 | NA | NA | TRBV7-9 | TGTGCCAGCAGCCCCATCTCGGTAGGGCAGTTCTTC | CASSPISVGQFF
TRBJ1-1 | NA | TRBD1 | TRBV2 | TGTGCCAGCAGCTCCCTGACAGGGTCCACTGAAGCTTTCTTT | CASSSLTGSTEAFF
TRBJ2-7 | NA | NA | TRBV19 | TGTGCCAGTAGTATACCCGGCTACGAGCAGTACTTC | CASSIPGYEQYF
TRBJ1-2 | NA | NA | TRBV5-4 | TGTGCCAGCAGCCCATCCGGACAGAGGGACTGTGGCTACACCTTC | CASSPSGQRDCGYTF
TRBJ1-2 | NA | TRBD1 | TRBV12-3/TRBV12-4 | TGTGCCAGCAGCGCTTGGACAGGGGATGGCTACACCTTC | CASSAWTGDGYTF
TRBJ2-1 | many | TRBD1 | TRBV19 | TGTGCCAGTAGTCCCGACAGGGGAGAGTATGAGCAGTTCTTC | CASSPDRGEYEQFF